The present T cell receptor beta chain was sequenced within a study of OX40 agonist ivuxolimab in advanced cancers. The CDR3 totals 15 residues. Germline values: CDR1 SGHTA, CDR2 FQGNSA. Trimming took off 5 bases at V and 1 base at J, with 14 bases between the two ends. The data were produced by immunoSEQ multiplex PCR, yet TCRdb's version contains in-frame clones alone and is incomplete. The table records some 16,000 clones, about 81% of them present only once. Sequenced here: CD4+ or CD8+ T cells sorted from blood, sampled in a trial of the OX40 agonist ivuxolimab. This TCR derives from an adult with an advanced solid tumor such as melanoma, head and neck, liver or kidney cancer. The V call is TRBV7-2, the J call TRBJ2-5; a weak D match, TRBD2 (5 bases). This CDR3 reads CASSREGGSQETQYF. The CDR3 nucleotides read TGTGCCAGCAGCCGGGAAGGCGGAAGCCAAGAGACCCAGTACTTC.